The 25 T cell receptor beta chains below come from one sample, sequenced in a study of blood T cell repertoires in COVID-19. This table comes from immunoSEQ multiplex PCR, and its TCRdb copy is limited to in-frame clones, with some not included. The table lists under 450,000 clones, 87% of them singletons. What was sequenced was PBMCs or T cells enriched from blood (not recorded which). Source of these receptors: a man aged 30 to 39 who had recovered from COVID-19.

The rearrangement links TRBV11-2 to TRBJ1-2, with TRBD1 matching over 9 bases. J was trimmed by 5 bases and V by 0 bases; bases with no gene match: 7. CDR3 length: 16 amino acids. The germline V gene encodes CDR1 SGHAT and CDR2 FQNNGV. CDR3 in amino acids: CASSLEATGGRYGYTF. CDR3 in DNA: TGTGCCAGCAGCTTAGAGGCGACAGGGGGAAGATATGGCTACACCTTC.

A word on this clone: Other nucleotide sequences from this sample produce the same CDR3. J is TRBJ2-7 and V is TRBV7-9; 9 bases match TRBD1. The CDR3 has 14 residues. V shed 4 bases and J 2 bases; nucleotides not matched to a gene: 3. The germline gives CDR1 SEHNR, CDR2 FQNEAQ (reference sequence). The CDR3 spells CASSWDRETYEQYF. DNA of the CDR3: TGTGCCAGCAGCTGGGACAGGGAGACCTACGAGCAGTACTTC. Variable domain in full (rest from reference TRBV7-9 and TRBJ2-7): DTGVSQNPRHKITKRGQNVTFRCDPISEHNRLYWYRQTLGQGPEFLTYFQNEAQLEKSRLLSDRFSAERPKGSFSTLEIQRTEQGDSAMYLCASSWDRETYEQYFGPGTRLTVT.

The V call is TRBV10-3, the J call TRBJ1-4; D gene uncertain. The CDR3 sequence is 17 residues long. CDR1 is ENHRY, CDR2 SYGVKD, per germline. V was pared by 5 bases and J by 0 bases, with 16 bases between. CDR3 sequence reads: CAISSSGPGATNEKLFF. As DNA, the CDR3 is TGTGCCATCAGTAGCTCTGGGCCGGGAGCAACTAATGAAAAACTGTTTTTT.

The chain carries TRBV5-5 and TRBJ2-5; maybe TRBD1 (6 bases). The V gene's germline CDR1 is SGHKS and CDR2 YYEKEE (reference sequence). The V end was cut by 4 bases, the J end by 5 bases, with 21 bases between. This CDR3 comprises 16 residues. The CDR3 sequence is CASSPGLTGIAETQYF. CDR3 in DNA: TGTGCCAGCAGCCCCGGACTGACAGGAATAGCGGAGACCCAGTACTTC.

In its sample, this clone was seen once. The V and J genes are TRBV28 and TRBJ1-2; D is possibly TRBD1 (6 bases). The germline V gene has CDR1 MDHEN and CDR2 SYDVKM. The CDR3 has 15 amino acids. Between the trimmed V and J ends, which lost 3 bases and 0 bases, there was a span of 11 bases. CDR3 region: CASSFQGLANYGYTF. DNA for the CDR3: TGTGCCAGCAGTTTCCAGGGGTTAGCTAACTATGGCTACACCTTC.

The V and J genes are TRBV7-9 and TRBJ1-2, with a possible D match to TRBD1 (5 bases). The CDR3 covers 15 residues. Per germline, CDR1 SEHNR and CDR2 FQNEAQ (reference sequence). The germline V and J ends were trimmed by 2 bases and 2 bases, with 12 bases remaining between them. This chain's CDR3 is CASSLRTTTNYGYTF. CDR3 nucleotide sequence: TGTGCCAGCAGCTTAAGGACAACCACGAACTATGGCTACACCTTC. Together with reference TRBV7-9 and TRBJ1-2, the CDR3 gives the full variable domain: DTGVSQNPRHKITKRGQNVTFRCDPISEHNRLYWYRQTLGQGPEFLTYFQNEAQLEKSRLLSDRFSAERPKGSFSTLEIQRTEQGDSAMYLCASSLRTTTNYGYTFGSGTRLTVV.

The chain is built from TRBV12-3 or TRBV12-4 and TRBJ2-1; D perhaps matches TRBD2 (6 bases). The V gene lost 6 bases and the J gene lost 9 bases, with 15 bases spanning the gap. CDR3 length equals 13 residues. This CDR3 is CASSPWMEGEQFF. DNA for the CDR3: TGTGCCAGCAGCCCGTGGATGGAGGGTGAGCAGTTCTTC.

This chain uses TRBV7-2 with TRBJ2-3; perhaps TRBD2 as D (6 bases). Trimming pared 4 bases from V and 0 bases from J, leaving 14 bases between. CDR3 length equals 16 residues. Germline CDR1 and CDR2: SGHTA and FQGNSA. For the CDR3, the DNA is TGTGCCAGCAGCTCAGGCGGTAGCGGTAGCACAGATACGCAGTATTTT. Amino acid sequence: CASSSGGSGSTDTQYF.

The chain joins TRBV10-3 to TRBJ1-2, with D maybe TRBD1 (6 bases). The germline V and J ends were trimmed by 4 bases and 1 base, with 7 bases remaining between them. The CDR3 extends over 13 amino acids. Germline V lookup: CDR1 ENHRY, CDR2 SYGVKD. CDR3 sequence reads: CAISGTVNYGYTF. CDR3 nucleotide sequence: TGTGCCATCAGTGGGACAGTTAACTATGGCTACACCTTC.

The J gene is TRBJ2-5, the V gene TRBV13; 8 bases agree with TRBD2. Germline CDR1 reads PRHDT; CDR2 reads FYEKMQ (reference sequence). The ends lost 5 bases at V and 2 bases at J; junction bases unmatched: 7. This CDR3 is 15 amino acids long. DNA of the CDR3: TGTGCCAGCAGCCTCTCCGGGGGGGCTCAAGAGACCCAGTACTTC. Its translation is CASSLSGGAQETQYF.

The chain recombines TRBV5-8 with TRBJ2-2; a possible D gene is TRBD2 (7 bases). Trimming removed 0 bases from V and 3 bases from J, with 12 bases in between. The CDR3 runs to 16 residues. In germline, CDR1 is SGHTS, CDR2 YDEGEE. The CDR3 coding sequence is TGTGCCAGCAGCTTGGACGGGGGGCATCACACCGGGGAGCTGTTTTTT. This codes for CASSLDGGHHTGELFF.

The chain links TRBV14 to TRBJ1-6; tentative D call: TRBD1 (6 bases). Germline V gene lookup returns CDR1 SGHDN and CDR2 FVKESK. The germline V and J ends were trimmed by 8 bases and 4 bases, with 15 bases remaining between them. The CDR3 contains 15 residues. CDR3 nucleotides: TGTGCCAGCGGGAGAGGGGGAACTTATAATTCACCCCTCCACTTT. It yields the protein CASGRGGTYNSPLHF.

The rearrangement uses TRBV7-9 and TRBJ1-1; 8 positions match TRBD1. The CDR3 is made up of 16 amino acids. Trimming removed 1 base from V and 5 bases from J; junction bases left unmatched: 9. Germline values: CDR1 SEHNR, CDR2 FQNEAQ (reference sequence). The CDR3 nucleotides are TGTGCCAGCAGCTTAGTAACCGGACAGGGAGGAACTGAAGCTTTCTTT. Protein: CASSLVTGQGGTEAFF.

The V and J genes are TRBV11-2 and TRBJ2-2; TRBD2 is a possible D gene (5 bases). Trimming left V 1 base short and J 4 bases short, with 10 bases between. Germline CDR1 SGHAT, CDR2 FQNNGV. CDR3 length equals 15 residues. As DNA, the CDR3 is TGTGCCAGCAGCTTAGGTCCGGGGAGCACCGGGGAGCTGTTTTTT. Translating it yields CASSLGPGSTGELFF.

This clone has a handful of counts. The chain combines TRBV19 with TRBJ1-5; D is unclear. V lost 1 base, J lost 4 bases, and 8 bases lay in between. The length of the CDR3 is 14 residues. Germline CDR1 LNHDA, CDR2 SQIVND (reference sequence). The CDR3 bases are TGTGCCAGTAGTATAGCCGCGGGGAATCAGCCCCAGCATTTT. Its protein product is CASSIAAGNQPQHF.

The CDR3, as DNA: TGTGCCAGCAGTTCAGGGCAGGTCACTGAAGCTTTCTTT. It codes for CASSSGQVTEAFF. This chain uses TRBV12-3 or TRBV12-4 with TRBJ1-1; a possible D gene is TRBD1 (5 bases). This CDR3 spans 13 amino acids. Between the trimmed V and J ends, which lost 4 bases and 4 bases, there was a span of 10 bases.

The V gene is TRBV14, the J gene TRBJ2-1; unclear D gene. Trimming stripped 0 bases from V and 3 bases from J, with 12 bases between. CDR3 length: 16 residues. The V gene's germline CDR1 is SGHDN and CDR2 FVKESK. The CDR3 here is CASSQEGHYLYNEQFF. CDR3 bases: TGTGCCAGCAGCCAAGAGGGCCATTACCTCTACAATGAGCAGTTCTTC.

The genes are TRBV6-5 and TRBJ1-5; D is unclear. V lost 4 bases to trimming and J lost 1 base, with 14 bases between them. The CDR3 length is 16 residues. Germline assignment: CDR1 MNHEY and CDR2 SVGAGI. The CDR3 DNA follows: TGTGCCAGCAGTTTGGGAGGGTTCGTGAGCAATCAGCCCCAGCATTTT. This encodes CASSLGGFVSNQPQHF.

This rearrangement joins TRBV27 to TRBJ1-2; D is undetermined. The length of the CDR3 is 14 residues. CDR1 is MNHEY and CDR2 is SMNVEV in the germline V gene (reference sequence). The V end was cut by 5 bases, the J end by 4 bases, with 14 bases between. As DNA, the CDR3 is TGTGCCAGCAGTCCTATGCAGCGGTCCTATGGCTACACCTTC. Translated, it gives CASSPMQRSYGYTF.

The rearrangement links TRBV29-1 to TRBJ2-7, with 7 bases fitting TRBD2. CDR3 size: 15 residues. The trim removed 5 bases at V and 4 bases at J, leaving 14 bases unmatched. Germline loops: CDR1 SQVTM, CDR2 ANQGSEA. In nucleotides, the CDR3 is TGCAGCGTTCTTACAGCCGGGACGGGAGGATACGAGCAGTACTTC. It yields the protein CSVLTAGTGGYEQYF.

The V and J genes are TRBV4-3 and TRBJ1-6; perhaps TRBD1 as D (5 bases). Germline values: CDR1 LGHNA, CDR2 YSLEER. CDR3 length equals 15 residues. V was cut by 0 bases and J by 12 bases, with 15 bases left in between. The CDR3 region is CASSQDRQGALPLHF. CDR3 nucleotides: TGCGCCAGCAGCCAAGACCGGCAGGGTGCTTTACCCCTCCACTTT.

The chain couples TRBV6-5 to TRBJ1-3, with D hard to call. Between the trimmed V and J ends, which lost 4 bases and 0 bases, there was a span of 10 bases. This CDR3 contains 15 residues. Per germline, CDR1 MNHEY and CDR2 SVGAGI. For the CDR3, the DNA is TGTGCCAGCAGTTCTCCGGGTATCTCTGGAAACACCATATATTTT. This gives the protein CASSSPGISGNTIYF.

CDR3 amino acids: CASTPRDSSSTDTQYF. CDR3 in DNA: TGTGCCAGCACCCCTAGGGACAGTTCTAGCACAGATACGCAGTATTTT. This chain uses TRBV6-2 or TRBV6-3 with TRBJ2-3; TRBD1 aligns across 7 bases. The V and J ends lost 7 bases and 0 bases, in that order; junction bases with no gene match: 10. Germline V CDR1 and CDR2: MNHEY, SVGEGT. This CDR3 has 16 amino acids.

The chain employs TRBV13 and TRBJ1-1, with D possibly matching TRBD1 (5 bases). Trimming left V 6 bases short and J 5 bases short, with 16 bases between. This CDR3 contains 14 residues. CDR1 is PRHDT and CDR2 is FYEKMQ in the germline V gene (reference sequence). CDR3 amino acids: CASRLNTGGTEAFF. In DNA form, the CDR3 reads TGTGCCAGCAGATTAAACACAGGAGGGACTGAAGCTTTCTTT.

The rearrangement joins TRBV6-5 to TRBJ1-2; tentatively, D is TRBD1 (6 bases). Trimming took off 7 bases at V and 3 bases at J, with 15 bases between the two ends. There are 14 residues in the CDR3. Germline V CDR1 and CDR2: MNHEY, SVGAGI. CDR3 nucleotide sequence: TGTGCCAGCATTTTGACAGGTGGTTACTATGGCTACACCTTC. Its protein product is CASILTGGYYGYTF.